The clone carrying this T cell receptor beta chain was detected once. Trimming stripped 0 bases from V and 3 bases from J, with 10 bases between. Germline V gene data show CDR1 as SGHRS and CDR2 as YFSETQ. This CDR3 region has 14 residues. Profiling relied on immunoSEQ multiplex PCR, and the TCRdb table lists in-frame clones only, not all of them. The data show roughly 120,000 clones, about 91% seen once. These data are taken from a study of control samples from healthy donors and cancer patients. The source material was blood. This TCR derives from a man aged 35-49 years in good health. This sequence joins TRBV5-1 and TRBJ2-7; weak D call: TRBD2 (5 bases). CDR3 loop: CASSLVSGHYEQYF. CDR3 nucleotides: TGCGCCAGCAGCTTGGTAAGCGGTCACTACGAGCAGTACTTC.